The clone carrying this T cell receptor (beta chain) was counted a few times. Its antigen is currently unknown. RNA transcripts gave rise to amplified TCR beta CDR3 regions. Carried out on the TCR CDR3, a first-round RT-PCR used the HTBI primer set. TCRdb re-called the multiplex PCR reads with MiXCR, one entry per CDR3 protein. The sample has under 400,000 distinct CDR3 sequences; around 20% are singletons. V lost 4 bases, J lost 3 bases, and 16 bases lay in between. Germline CDR1 MGHRA, CDR2 YSYEKL. The CDR3 has 15 residues. An absence of ophthalmopathy progression within 18 months meant stable Graves' hyperthyroidism. These data come from a study of T cells in Graves' hyperthyroidism and ophthalmopathy. The study's findings and limits: Ophthalmopathy stood apart from stable hyperthyroidism in a 13 V-J model.

The clonotype was recovered from a woman between 45 and 60 years old with Graves' hyperthyroidism. Specimen: blood. The chain employs TRBV4-1 and TRBJ2-7, with a weak D call TRBD2 (6 bases). CDR3 sequence reads: CASSRLPGLHYEQYF. The CDR3 DNA reads as TGCGCCAGCAGCCGGCTGCCGGGACTTCACTACGAGCAGTACTTC.